This entry lists 18 T cell receptor beta chains sequenced from one sample in a study of cytomegalovirus exposure and HLA in healthy donors. PCR was performed using 60 Vbeta and 13 Jbeta primers. The protocol was immunoSEQ multiplex PCR, while the TCRdb copy is restricted to in-frame clones and leaves out a portion. The data contain around 59,000 clones, 83% of them singletons. Sequencing was performed on PBMCs. The receptors stem from a human donor in good health.

The chain joins TRBV7-9 to TRBJ1-2, with D tentatively TRBD1 (5 bases). CDR1 is SEHNR and CDR2 is FQNEAQ in the germline V gene (reference sequence). The V gene lost 1 base and the J gene lost 4 bases, with 10 bases spanning the gap. The CDR3 has 14 residues. For the CDR3, the DNA is TGTGCCAGCAGCTTAGGGACGGGGGGCTATGGCTACACCTTC. This gives the protein CASSLGTGGYGYTF.

The chain is built from TRBV11-3 and TRBJ2-7; a possible D gene is TRBD2 (5 bases). Germline loops: CDR1 SGHNT, CDR2 YENEEA. The CDR3 sequence is 14 residues long. V was cut by 5 bases and J by 0 bases, with 11 bases left in between. The CDR3 DNA reads TGTGCCAGCAGCCCATCCCTAGCCTCCTACGAGCAGTACTTC. Residues: CASSPSLASYEQYF. Using reference TRBV11-3 and TRBJ2-7 for the parts outside the CDR3, the full variable domain is EAGVVQSPRYKIIEKKQPVAFWCNPISGHNTLYWYLQNLGQGPELLIRYENEEAVDDSQLPKDRFSAERLKGVDSTLKIQPAELGDSAVYLCASSPSLASYEQYFGPGTRLTVT.

The V gene is TRBV11-3, the J gene TRBJ2-7; TRBD1 aligns across 8 bases. The CDR3 covers 12 residues. The V gene's germline CDR1 is SGHNT and CDR2 YENEEA. V was clipped by 5 bases and J by 6 bases; unmatched bases: 3. The CDR3 nucleotides read TGTGCCAGCAGCATCGGACAGGGCGAGCAGTACTTC. It codes for CASSIGQGEQYF.

CDR3 nucleotide sequence: TGTGCCAGCAGCTTAGTCCAGGGAACAGATACGCAGTATTTT. Encoded protein: CASSLVQGTDTQYF. This chain connects TRBV7-8 to TRBJ2-3; tentatively, D is TRBD1 (5 bases). CDR3 size: 14 residues. The V and J ends lost 1 base and 3 bases respectively, with 8 bases between them. Germline CDR1 SGHVS, CDR2 FQNEAQ.

This rearrangement joins TRBV6-1 to TRBJ2-2; TRBD2 matches 7 bases. The length of the CDR3 is 15 residues. The germline V gene encodes CDR1 MNHNS and CDR2 SASEGT. Trimming at V came to 2 bases and at J to 6 bases, leaving 6 bases not matched to a gene. The CDR3 region is CASSELSGTSGELFF. Written as DNA, the CDR3 is TGTGCCAGCAGTGAACTGAGCGGGACCTCCGGGGAGCTGTTTTTT.

The chain joins TRBV28 to TRBJ1-1; D possibly corresponds to TRBD1 (6 bases). V shed 2 bases and J shed 10 bases, with 8 bases lying between them. The CDR3 runs to 11 residues. CDR1 MDHEN and CDR2 SYDVKM come from the germline V gene. The CDR3 sequence is CASSLARGAFF. As DNA, the CDR3 is TGTGCCAGCAGTTTAGCCAGGGGAGCTTTCTTT. The whole variable domain, filled in from reference TRBV28 and TRBJ1-1, reads DVKVTQSSRYLVKRTGEKVFLECVQDMDHENMFWYRQDPGLGLRLIYFSYDVKMKEKGDIPEGYSVSREKKERFSLILESASTNQTSMYLCASSLARGAFFGQGTRLTVV.

Of note for this clone: Its ends do not fully match the called genes, so a read error is possible. The chain carries TRBV30 and TRBJ2-7; D possibly corresponds to TRBD2 (7 bases). CDR3 length: 15 amino acids. Germline V gene data show CDR1 as GTSNPN and CDR2 as SVGIG (reference sequence). CDR3 sequence reads: CAWRSKGGSSHEQYF. CDR3 sequence (DNA): TGTGCCTGGAGATCGAAGGGGGGGTCCTCCCACGAGCAGTACTTC.

This chain links TRBV4-1 with TRBJ1-1; no clear D. The CDR3 runs to 15 residues. Germline lookup yields CDR1 MGHRA and CDR2 YSYEKL. V lost 3 bases, J lost 5 bases, and 16 bases lay in between. CDR3 coding DNA: TGCGCCAGCAGCCATCACGGGGTACGTTGGACTGAAGCTTTCTTT. Protein product: CASSHHGVRWTEAFF.

In this sample, this clone turned up a few times. This chain uses TRBV4-2 with TRBJ2-7, with D perhaps matching TRBD2 (5 bases). The CDR3 sequence is 15 residues long. Trimming pared 0 bases from V and 3 bases from J, leaving 12 bases between. Germline values: CDR1 LGHNA, CDR2 YNFKEQ. CDR3 nucleotide sequence: TGTGCCAGCAGCCAAGAAAGGATAGCGCACTACGAGCAGTACTTC. This gives the protein CASSQERIAHYEQYF.

The chain combines TRBV6-5 with TRBJ1-3, with D possibly TRBD1 on 6 matching bases. Between the trimmed V and J ends, which lost 10 bases and 3 bases, there was a span of 16 bases. Looked up from germline, CDR1 is MNHEY and CDR2 is SVGAGI. This CDR3 is 14 amino acids long. The CDR3 protein is CATEATGFGNTIYF. For the CDR3, the DNA is TGTGCCACCGAAGCAACAGGGTTTGGAAACACCATATATTTT.

The chain carries TRBV9 and TRBJ2-1, with 7 positions matching TRBD2. CDR3 length: 12 amino acids. V trimming: 7 bases; J trimming: 3 bases; junction bases outside the gene matches: 1. The germline V gene encodes CDR1 SGDLS and CDR2 YYNGEE. DNA for the CDR3: TGTGCCAGCGGGGACTACTACAATGAGCAGTTCTTC. It encodes CASGDYYNEQFF.

This clone was detected only a few times. The CDR3 DNA sequence: TGTGCCAGCAGCCGACTAGCGGTCGAAGGTGAGCAGTTCTTC. The encoded protein is CASSRLAVEGEQFF. The chain couples TRBV6-6 to TRBJ2-1; 9 nucleotides line up with TRBD2. After removal of 6 bases from V and 9 bases from J, the junction contained 9 bases not matched to a gene. Germline CDR1 MNHNY, CDR2 SVGAGI (reference sequence). This CDR3 is 14 amino acids long.

The V and J genes are TRBV4-3 and TRBJ2-3, with 11 bases matching TRBD1. Germline V gene lookup returns CDR1 LGHNA and CDR2 YSLEER. The J segment lost 4 bases and the V segment lost 0 bases, leaving 3 bases of the junction unmatched. This CDR3 has 16 amino acids. CDR3 coding DNA: TGCGCCAGCAGCCAAGATGCGGGACAGGGGGCAGATACGCAGTATTTT. Translation gives CASSQDAGQGADTQYF.

The V gene is TRBV19, the J gene TRBJ2-1; 8 bases agree with TRBD2. Germline V CDR1 and CDR2: LNHDA, SQIVND (reference sequence). V lost 3 bases, J lost 5 bases, and 6 bases stayed unmatched. The CDR3 has 15 residues. The CDR3 protein is CASSIRPGLDNEQFF. The CDR3, as DNA: TGTGCCAGTAGTATCCGGCCGGGACTAGACAATGAGCAGTTCTTC. Filled out from reference TRBV19 and TRBJ2-1, the complete variable domain reads DGGITQSPKYLFRKEGQNVTLSCEQNLNHDAMYWYRQDPGQGLRLIYYSQIVNDFQKGDIAEGYSVSREKKESFPLTVTSAQKNPTAFYLCASSIRPGLDNEQFFGPGTRLTVL.

CDR3 bases: TGTGCCAGCTCACCACCGTGGGCAGACACAGATACGCAGTATTTT. Translating it yields CASSPPWADTDTQYF. This chain uses TRBV18 with TRBJ2-3, with D unclear. The CDR3 has 15 residues. The ends were cut back, 0 bases at V and 2 bases at J, with 9 bases in the middle. CDR1 is KGHSH and CDR2 is LQKENI in the germline V gene. Supplemented by reference TRBV18 and TRBJ2-3, the full variable domain reads NAGVMQNPRHLVRRRGQEARLRCSPMKGHSHVYWYRQLPEEGLKFMVYLQKENIIDESGMPKERFSAEFPKEGPSILRIQQVVRGDSAAYFCASSPPWADTDTQYFGPGTRLTVL.

Only one count was recorded for this clone. The genes are TRBV19 and TRBJ1-2, with TRBD1 as a possible D gene (6 bases). The CDR3 totals 15 residues. Germline CDR1 LNHDA, CDR2 SQIVND (reference sequence). Trimming pared 4 bases from V and 4 bases from J, leaving 16 bases between. The CDR3 DNA is TGTGCCAGTAGTAAACTAACAGGGAAGGGCTATGGCTACACCTTC. This encodes CASSKLTGKGYGYTF.

This clone has only one observation. The chain joins TRBV6-5 to TRBJ2-5, with 8 bases identical to TRBD1. The CDR3 consists of 12 residues. Germline CDR1 and CDR2: MNHEY and SVGAGI. V was pared by 5 bases and J by 11 bases, with 7 bases of the junction left unmatched. CDR3 sequence: CASSHRGSEQYF. The CDR3 nucleotides are TGTGCCAGCAGTCACAGGGGGAGTGAGCAGTACTTC.

This sequence joins TRBV6-6 and TRBJ1-1; 8 positions agree with TRBD1. The V segment lost 4 bases and the J segment 4 bases; nucleotides outside the gene matches: 5. The CDR3 loop spans 14 amino acids. CDR1 MNHNY and CDR2 SVGAGI come from the germline V gene (reference sequence). The CDR3 sequence: CASSSTGASTEAFF. In DNA form, the CDR3 reads TGTGCCAGCAGTTCGACAGGGGCTAGCACTGAAGCTTTCTTT.